Given below is one TCR beta chain in context. The antigen is unknown. Sample time point: 20-29 weeks after completion of therapy. The entry originates in a study of T cell therapy after organ transplantation. Study information: Expansion used a peptide pool of 30 HLA class I and II CMV epitopes.

Study findings and constraints: In nonresponders, large pretherapy expansions changed minimally after therapy.

The CDR3 contains 16 residues. V dropped 0 bases and J dropped 0 bases, with 7 bases sitting between them. CDR1 SGHDT and CDR2 YYEEEE come from the germline V gene. Some clones are missing from TCRdb's copy, which holds only in-frame ones; the method was immunoSEQ multiplex PCR. The sample consists of about 21,000 clones, about 83% of them appearing once. The TCR comes from a human patient who had received a solid organ transplant and had CMV disease. Certain T cells may be donor cells from the graft. Sample: CD8+ T cells from blood, taken after autologous CMV-specific T cell therapy. V and J are TRBV5-6 and TRBJ1-6; no clear D. In nucleotides, the CDR3 is TGTGCCAGCAGCTTGGGGGTTAGCTCCTATAATTCACCCCTCCACTTT. It is translated as CASSLGVSSYNSPLHF.